This T cell receptor (beta chain) was recorded in a study of T-cell reconstitution after alpha-beta-depleted transplantation in children. Notes on the study in general: Reported findings indicate that, about two months after transplant, alpha-beta T cells came from several hundred expanded clones, which were derived from non-depleted graft cells.

There are a few counts of this clonotype. Its antigen is unidentified. V was pared by 0 bases and J by 4 bases, with 6 bases of the junction left unmatched. The germline gives CDR1 SGHRS, CDR2 YFSETQ. The CDR3 runs 15 residues. A library of TCRbeta sequences, prepared with unique molecular identifiers, was generated. Via MiXCR, TCRdb re-called the PCR reads, giving one row per CDR3 protein. This sample has 250,000 to 400,000 distinct CDR3 sequences, with around 25% found just once. This chain connects TRBV5-1 to TRBJ2-7; 8 bases match TRBD2. Specimen: PBMCs, mostly from graft donor cells, collected 180 days after TCRalphabeta/CD19-depleted stem cell transplant. This TCR was sampled from a male patient aged 5 to 17 who had a stem cell transplant for acute lymphoblastic leukemia, so the T cells may come from the graft donor. The CDR3 reads CASSLGRLAGYEQYF. In nucleotides, the CDR3 is TGCGCCAGCAGCTTGGGTCGCCTAGCGGGTTACGAGCAGTACTTC. The variable domain in full, with the rest retrieved from reference TRBV5-1 and TRBJ2-7, is KAGVTQTPRYLIKTRGQQVTLSCSPISGHRSVSWYQQTPGQGLQFLFEYFSETQRNKGNFPGRFSGRQFSNSRSEMNVSTLELGDSALYLCASSLGRLAGYEQYFGPGTRLTVT.